These T cell receptor beta chains were read from a single sample in a study of CD8 T cells in Susac syndrome. TCRdb processed the immunoSEQ multiplex PCR reads anew with MiXCR; each CDR3 protein has one entry. The table lists fewer than 150,000 distinct CDR3 sequences, approximately 93% of them singletons. Source material: CD4+ T cells from PBMCs. Source of these receptors: a human donor with multiple sclerosis. Each CDR3 is given with its conserved first and last residue. The D gene is left open where the match is weak. Size is omitted from some rows. Given values are once, few, many or a class for expanded clones.

v_call	cdr3_length	j_call	d_call	clone_size	cdr3_aa	cdr3_nt
TRBV7-8	18	TRBJ2-5	TRBD2	NA	CASSLLRGGARIQETQYF	TGTGCCAGCAGCTTACTTCGCGGGGGGGCCAGGATACAAGAGACCCAGTACTTC
TRBV30	15	TRBJ2-7	TRBD1	once	CAWSIRDSGAYEQYF	TGTGCCTGGAGTATCCGGGACAGTGGCGCCTACGAGCAGTACTTC
TRBV2	16	TRBJ1-5	NA	NA	CASSVNRQLFNQPQHF	TGTGCCAGCAGTGTCAATCGACAGCTTTTCAATCAGCCCCAGCATTTT
TRBV30	14	TRBJ2-7	NA	once	CAWSPAGISYEQYF	TGTGCCTGGAGCCCCGCCGGGATCTCCTACGAGCAGTACTTC
TRBV5-4	14	TRBJ1-3	NA	once	CASSSKNSGNTIYF	TGTGCCAGCAGCTCTAAAAACTCTGGAAACACCATATATTTT
TRBV20-1	14	TRBJ1-1	NA	NA	CSAPQQQLRSEAFF	TGCAGTGCGCCCCAGCAGCAACTGAGGTCTGAAGCTTTCTTT
TRBV23-1	14	TRBJ1-3	NA	NA	CASRFRISGNTIYF	TGCGCCAGTCGTTTCCGAATCTCTGGAAACACCATATATTTT
TRBV19	14	TRBJ1-5	NA	NA	CASSIPAGGKAQHF	TGTGCCAGTAGTATACCCGCGGGGGGGAAGGCCCAGCATTTT
TRBV4-1	16	TRBJ1-5	TRBD1	NA	CASSLPGGRGPQPQHF	TGCGCCAGCAGCCTCCCCGGCGGCAGGGGGCCTCAGCCCCAGCATTTT
TRBV27	14	TRBJ1-2	NA	once	CASSFEQGDYGYTF	TGTGCCAGCAGTTTTGAGCAGGGCGACTATGGCTACACCTTC
TRBV7-2	16	TRBJ1-3	TRBD1	NA	CASSEQGARGGNTIYF	TGTGCCAGCAGCGAACAGGGGGCCCGAGGTGGAAACACCATATATTTT
TRBV2	22	TRBJ2-4	NA	NA	CASSPGWGQSFGAFGPQNIQYF	TGTGCCAGCAGCCCCGGCTGGGGACAAAGTTTTGGAGCATTCGGGCCCCAAAACATTCAGTACTTC
TRBV9	14	TRBJ1-6	NA	NA	CASSVGLHNSPLHF	TGTGCCAGCAGCGTAGGACTGCATAATTCACCCCTCCACTTT
TRBV30	12	TRBJ1-4	NA	NA	CAWSHRDEKLFF	TGTGCCTGGAGCCACAGGGATGAAAAACTGTTTTTT
TRBV5-6	16	TRBJ1-5	NA	NA	CASSLAAGRRNQPQHF	TGTGCCAGCAGCTTGGCCGCGGGACGGCGCAATCAGCCCCAGCATTTT
TRBV20-1	12	TRBJ2-1	TRBD2	NA	CSARRREDEQFF	TGCAGTGCTAGGCGACGGGAGGATGAGCAGTTCTTC
TRBV7-2	18	TRBJ2-1	NA	NA	CASSLVAGGGDVIHEQFF	TGTGCCAGCAGCTTAGTTGCAGGGGGGGGTGATGTAATCCATGAGCAGTTCTTC
TRBV7-8	15	TRBJ1-2	TRBD1	NA	CASSPSRGRGYGYTF	TGTGCCAGCAGCCCGTCCAGGGGGCGCGGCTATGGCTACACCTTC
TRBV5-1	15	TRBJ1-5	NA	NA	CASSRGAGDNQPQHF	TGCGCCAGCAGCCGGGGGGCTGGAGACAATCAGCCCCAGCATTTT
TRBV7-2	15	TRBJ1-2	NA	NA	CASSSHGGRDHGYTF	TGTGCCAGCAGTTCTCACGGAGGCAGGGACCATGGCTACACCTTC
TRBV9	14	TRBJ2-7	NA	NA	CASSSRDGHYEQYF	TGTGCCAGCAGCTCCCGGGACGGTCACTACGAGCAGTACTTC
TRBV4-3	14	TRBJ2-2	NA	NA	CASSQDLRTGELFF	TGCGCCAGCAGCCAAGATCTTCGAACCGGGGAGCTGTTTTTT
TRBV6-5	13	TRBJ1-1	NA	NA	CASSYSGITEAFF	TGTGCCAGCAGTTACAGCGGGATCACTGAAGCTTTCTTT
TRBV6-5	16	TRBJ1-1	TRBD1	NA	CASSSPHEQGGTEAFF	TGTGCCAGCAGTTCCCCCCACGAGCAGGGGGGCACTGAAGCTTTCTTT
TRBV3-1	13	TRBJ1-1	TRBD1	NA	CASSPSIQGVTFF	TGTGCCAGCAGCCCAAGCATTCAGGGGGTAACTTTCTTT
TRBV5-6	14	TRBJ1-6	NA	NA	CASSPWDFNSPLHF	TGTGCCAGCAGCCCCTGGGATTTCAATTCACCCCTCCACTTT
TRBV2	13	TRBJ1-2	NA	NA	CASSEGMDYGYPF	TGTGCCAGCAGTGAAGGCATGGACTATGGCTACCCCTTC
TRBV6-1	16	TRBJ2-4	TRBD2	NA	CASSVESGGAKNIQYF	TGTGCCAGCAGTGTCGAGAGCGGGGGAGCCAAAAACATTCAGTACTTC
TRBV20-1	15	TRBJ1-5	NA	once	CSASSGLNSNQPQHF	TGCAGTGCTAGTTCCGGACTGAACAGCAATCAGCCCCAGCATTTT
TRBV7-9	13	TRBJ1-1	NA	NA	CASSLEDLEEAFF	TGTGCCAGCAGCTTAGAGGATTTGGAGGAAGCTTTCTTT
TRBV29-1	15	TRBJ1-2	NA	NA	CSVEDTTGPFYGYTF	TGCAGCGTTGAGGACACCACGGGGCCTTTCTATGGCTACACCTTC
TRBV27	13	TRBJ2-5	TRBD1	NA	CASSWTGPETQYF	TGTGCCAGCAGTTGGACAGGTCCGGAGACCCAGTACTTC
TRBV18	16	TRBJ1-4	NA	NA	CASSPRAGGDREKLFF	TGTGCCAGCTCACCACGGGCAGGAGGGGATCGCGAAAAACTGTTTTTT
TRBV6-5	17	TRBJ2-2	NA	NA	CASSSQGGGRITGELFF	TGTGCCAGCAGTTCTCAGGGGGGGGGCAGAATTACCGGGGAGCTGTTTTTT
TRBV7-3	13	TRBJ1-2	NA	NA	CASSLEPGDGYTF	TGTGCCAGCAGCTTAGAACCAGGGGATGGCTACACCTTC
TRBV6-1	17	TRBJ2-7	TRBD2	NA	CASSRGFLAGVLYEQYF	TGTGCCAGCAGTAGAGGATTCCTAGCGGGGGTTCTCTACGAGCAGTACTTC
TRBV30	15	TRBJ2-2	NA	NA	CAWSRGVWDTGELFF	TGTGCCTGGAGTAGGGGGGTCTGGGACACCGGGGAGCTGTTTTTT
TRBV10-1	13	TRBJ1-2	NA	NA	CASSERAYDGYTF	TGCGCCAGCAGTGAGCGGGCTTACGATGGCTACACCTTC
TRBV7-9	12	TRBJ1-1	NA	NA	CASSLLAVGAFF	TGTGCCAGCAGCTTACTGGCAGTTGGGGCTTTCTTT
TRBV12-3/TRBV12-4	16	TRBJ2-5	NA	NA	CASSARTGGDQETQYF	TGTGCCAGCAGTGCCCGGACAGGAGGGGACCAAGAGACCCAGTACTTC
TRBV15	14	TRBJ2-1	TRBD1	NA	CATSRRTGHNEQFF	TGTGCCACCAGCAGACGGACAGGGCACAATGAGCAGTTCTTC
TRBV11-2	14	TRBJ2-6	NA	NA	CASKQLSGANVLTF	TGTGCCAGCAAACAGCTGTCTGGGGCCAACGTCCTGACTTTC
TRBV5-1	13	TRBJ2-7	NA	NA	CASSLVGSYEQYF	TGCGCCAGCAGCTTGGTCGGTTCCTACGAGCAGTACTTC
TRBV4-2	19	TRBJ2-4	TRBD1	NA	CASSQDRTGGSPSENIQYF	TGTGCCAGCAGCCAAGATAGGACAGGGGGTAGCCCATCCGAAAACATTCAGTACTTC
TRBV4-2	16	TRBJ2-7	NA	NA	CASSPRGSRSFYEQYF	TGTGCCAGCAGCCCCCGAGGGAGCCGCTCTTTCTACGAGCAGTACTTC
TRBV7-2	17	TRBJ2-4	NA	NA	CASSLWGRGSGGDIQYF	TGTGCCAGCAGCTTATGGGGAAGAGGGAGTGGTGGAGACATTCAGTACTTC
TRBV30	15	TRBJ2-2	TRBD1	NA	CAWSYGTVNTGELFF	TGTGCCTGGAGTTACGGGACAGTGAACACCGGGGAGCTGTTTTTT
TRBV6-2/TRBV6-3	15	TRBJ2-7	NA	NA	CASIKDGDSSYEQYF	TGTGCCAGCATCAAGGACGGTGACAGCTCCTACGAGCAGTACTTC
TRBV4-3	16	TRBJ2-7	NA	NA	CASSQDLGGPTYEQYF	TGCGCCAGCAGCCAAGATCTCGGGGGACCTACCTACGAGCAGTACTTC
TRBV19	16	TRBJ1-2	TRBD1	NA	CASSPSGQGFNDGYTF	TGTGCCAGTAGTCCCTCCGGACAGGGGTTCAACGATGGCTACACCTTC
TRBV2	13	TRBJ2-7	TRBD1	NA	CASAGTGTYEQYF	TGTGCCAGTGCCGGGACAGGGACCTACGAGCAGTACTTC
TRBV7-2	14	TRBJ1-2	TRBD1	NA	CASSRPGQGYGYTF	TGTGCCAGCAGCCGACCGGGACAGGGCTATGGCTACACCTTC
TRBV12-3/TRBV12-4	13	TRBJ1-2	NA	NA	CASSLVGVYGYTF	TGTGCCAGCAGTTTAGTAGGAGTCTATGGCTACACCTTC
TRBV4-3	16	TRBJ1-5	TRBD1	NA	CASSQPQGGDNQPQHF	TGCGCCAGCAGCCAGCCACAGGGGGGAGACAATCAGCCCCAGCATTTT
TRBV5-1	15	TRBJ2-2	TRBD1	NA	CASSPGQLNTGELFF	TGCGCCAGCAGCCCGGGACAGCTAAACACCGGGGAGCTGTTTTTT
TRBV4-1	17	TRBJ1-2	NA	NA	CASSQGQNGVGWKGYTF	TGCGCCAGCAGCCAAGGTCAGAACGGGGTGGGGTGGAAAGGCTACACCTTC
TRBV6-6	13	TRBJ1-3	NA	NA	CASTGWEGNTIYF	TGTGCCAGCACCGGCTGGGAGGGAAACACCATATATTTT